Listed below are T cell receptor beta chains from one sample, sequenced in a study of cytomegalovirus exposure and HLA in healthy donors. Measured with immunoSEQ multiplex PCR; TCRdb has only the in-frame clones, and not every one. The sample has some 90,000 clones, 60% to 85% seen once. The sequenced sample was PBMCs. These receptors came from a boy younger than 18 in good health and CMV-seronegative. The CDR3 runs from the conserved cysteine through the conserved F or W. The D gene is left open where the match is weak. Some rows have no size entry. The others give once, few or many, or a class for an expanded clone.

D	J	V	size	CDR3	DNA
NA	TRBJ1-3	TRBV5-4	NA	CASTPGGGTPGNTIYF	TGTGCCAGCACCCCCGGTGGAGGAACCCCTGGAAACACCATATATTTT
TRBD2	TRBJ2-1	TRBV4-1	NA	CASSQVASGAMYNEQFF	TGCGCCAGCAGCCAAGTGGCTAGCGGGGCGATGTACAATGAGCAGTTCTTC
NA	TRBJ1-2	TRBV28	NA	CASSLERGYTF	TGTGCCAGCAGTTTAGAGCGGGGCTACACCTTC
NA	TRBJ2-6	TRBV5-4	NA	CASSLGRGRALGANVLTF	TGTGCCAGCAGCTTAGGTAGGGGCAGGGCCCTCGGGGCCAACGTCCTGACTTTC
NA	TRBJ1-2	TRBV29-1	NA	CSVEKRVGDYGYTF	TGCAGCGTTGAGAAGAGGGTTGGCGACTATGGCTACACCTTC
NA	TRBJ1-1	TRBV5-1	NA	CASSSAGGPSAFF	TGCGCCAGCAGCAGCGCGGGCGGGCCGTCTGCTTTCTTT
TRBD1	TRBJ1-1	TRBV11-2	NA	CASSLVRDRGGSGTEAFF	TGTGCCAGCAGCTTAGTCCGTGACAGGGGTGGTTCTGGTACTGAAGCTTTCTTT
NA	TRBJ2-7	TRBV6-5	NA	CASSLRVAYEQYF	TGTGCCAGCAGTTTACGCGTGGCCTACGAGCAGTACTTC
NA	TRBJ1-2	TRBV6-5	NA	CASSYLRGNYGYTF	TGTGCCAGCAGTTATCTTCGGGGGAACTATGGCTACACCTTC
TRBD1	TRBJ1-2	TRBV19	NA	CASSHGQGGYTF	TGTGCCAGTAGCCATGGACAGGGTGGCTACACCTTC
NA	TRBJ1-2	TRBV19	NA	CASTPGTRNYGYTF	TGTGCCAGTACACCCGGGACAAGGAACTATGGCTACACCTTC
NA	TRBJ1-1	TRBV7-2	NA	CASSPRAGNTEAFF	TGTGCCAGCAGCCCCAGAGCGGGGAACACTGAAGCTTTCTTT
TRBD1	TRBJ1-4	TRBV30	NA	CAWSDFRTGGNEKLFF	TGTGCCTGGAGCGACTTTAGGACAGGGGGTAATGAAAAACTGTTTTTT
NA	TRBJ1-4	TRBV2	NA	CASSVTAGRLNEKLFF	TGTGCCAGCAGTGTCACGGCAGGGCGGCTAAATGAAAAACTGTTTTTT
TRBD2	TRBJ2-5	TRBV28	NA	CASSLGLSGRETQYF	TGTGCCAGCAGCTTAGGACTAAGCGGGAGGGAGACCCAGTACTTC
NA	TRBJ2-3	TRBV14	NA	CASSQVHPSSSTDTQYF	TGTGCCAGCAGCCAAGTTCATCCGAGCTCTAGCACAGATACGCAGTATTTT
NA	TRBJ2-1	TRBV9	NA	CASSVRGVATSGEQFF	TGTGCCAGCAGCGTTCGCGGGGTAGCGACTTCGGGAGAGCAGTTCTTC
NA	TRBJ2-7	TRBV28	NA	CASTGWEVTYF	TGTGCCAGCACCGGCTGGGAGGTGACGTACTTC
NA	TRBJ2-1	TRBV28	NA	CASSVLSSYNEQFF	TGTGCCAGCAGTGTTCTGAGCTCCTACAATGAGCAGTTCTTC
TRBD2	TRBJ2-1	TRBV10-1	NA	CASSESGLADHNEQFF	TGCGCCAGCAGTGAGTCAGGACTAGCGGATCACAATGAGCAGTTCTTC
NA	TRBJ2-2	TRBV30	NA	CAWSVIGRQNTGELFF	TGTGCCTGGAGTGTAATAGGGAGACAGAACACCGGGGAGCTGTTTTTT
NA	TRBJ2-7	TRBV19	NA	CASSPGTYEQYF	TGTGCCAGTAGCCCAGGGACCTACGAGCAGTACTTC
NA	TRBJ2-3	TRBV4-1	few	CASSQFTFSTDTQYF	TGCGCCAGCAGCCAATTCACTTTTTCCACAGATACGCAGTATTTT
NA	TRBJ1-2	TRBV29-1	once	CSASGLYGYTF	TGCAGCGCATCGGGACTCTATGGCTACACCTTC
TRBD1	TRBJ1-6	TRBV7-3	NA	CASSLGDSYNSPLHF	TGTGCCAGCAGCTTAGGGGACAGTTATAATTCACCCCTCCACTTT
NA	TRBJ2-1	TRBV29-1	NA	CSVEDRRQGEQFF	TGCAGCGTTGAAGATCGAAGGCAGGGGGAGCAGTTCTTC
NA	TRBJ1-5	TRBV6-6	NA	CASSYFLDQPQHF	TGTGCCAGCAGTTACTTCTTAGATCAGCCCCAGCATTTT
NA	TRBJ2-7	TRBV4-3	NA	CASSPSTHYEQYF	TGCGCCAGCAGCCCCTCTACCCATTACGAGCAGTACTTC
NA	TRBJ2-7	TRBV7-2	NA	CASSPVARYEQYF	TGTGCCAGCAGCCCAGTGGCCCGATACGAGCAGTACTTC
NA	TRBJ2-5	TRBV29-1	NA	CSVAVETQYF	TGCAGCGTCGCGGTGGAGACCCAGTACTTC
TRBD1	TRBJ1-1	TRBV6-1	NA	CASSEAGTVNTEAFF	TGTGCCAGCAGTGAAGCGGGGACAGTGAACACTGAAGCTTTCTTT
NA	TRBJ2-7	TRBV7-2	NA	CASSLALMRASSYEQYF	TGTGCCAGCAGCTTAGCGCTAATGAGGGCCTCTTCCTACGAGCAGTACTTC
TRBD2	TRBJ2-3	TRBV29-1	once	CSVEGGGVAGGLDTQYF	TGCAGCGTCGAAGGAGGGGGGGTGGCGGGAGGGCTAGATACGCAGTATTTT
TRBD1	TRBJ2-7	TRBV6-5	NA	CASSYEPTGDRYEQYF	TGTGCCAGCAGTTACGAGCCGACAGGGGACCGTTACGAGCAGTACTTC
NA	TRBJ2-4	TRBV11-1	NA	CASSLYAGAKNIQYF	TGTGCCAGCAGCTTATACGCAGGGGCCAAAAACATTCAGTACTTC
NA	TRBJ1-3	TRBV9	once	CASSVEQYGNTIYF	TGTGCCAGCAGCGTAGAACAGTACGGAAACACCATATATTTT
NA	TRBJ2-4	TRBV9	NA	CASSVGRGGRNIQYF	TGTGCCAGCAGCGTTGGGAGGGGGGGCAGAAACATTCAGTACTTC
NA	TRBJ2-1	TRBV27	NA	CASRVVRGYNEQFF	TGTGCCAGCAGAGTCGTCCGGGGCTACAATGAGCAGTTCTTC
NA	TRBJ1-5	TRBV28	NA	CASSLRGAFNQPQHF	TGTGCCAGCAGCCTTCGGGGGGCTTTCAATCAGCCCCAGCATTTT
NA	TRBJ2-2	TRBV28	NA	CASRNNGELFF	TGTGCCAGCAGGAACAACGGGGAGCTGTTTTTT
TRBD1	TRBJ1-5	TRBV18	NA	CASSRDSSNQPQHF	TGTGCCAGCTCGCGGGACAGTTCCAATCAGCCCCAGCATTTT
NA	TRBJ2-3	TRBV11-2	NA	CASSLRGWGTDTQYF	TGTGCCAGCAGCTTAAGGGGGTGGGGCACAGATACGCAGTATTTT
TRBD2	TRBJ2-3	TRBV5-1	NA	CASSARLASTDTQYF	TGCGCCAGCAGCGCCCGACTAGCGAGCACAGATACGCAGTATTTT
NA	TRBJ2-1	TRBV5-8	NA	CASSAGSSSYNEQFF	TGTGCCAGCAGCGCGGGGAGTAGCTCCTACAATGAGCAGTTCTTC
TRBD2	TRBJ2-7	TRBV6-1	NA	CASSGTSGFTYEQYF	TGTGCCAGCAGCGGGACTAGCGGGTTCACCTACGAGCAGTACTTC
TRBD1	TRBJ1-5	TRBV2	NA	CASRDRGWNQPQHF	TGTGCCAGCAGAGACAGGGGCTGGAATCAGCCCCAGCATTTT
TRBD1	TRBJ2-7	TRBV7-8	few	CASTRGQGWRNTYEQYF	TGTGCCAGCACCCGAGGACAGGGTTGGAGGAATACCTACGAGCAGTACTTC
NA	TRBJ1-1	TRBV5-1	NA	CASSLGGQYTEAFF	TGCGCCAGCAGCTTAGGAGGTCAATACACTGAAGCTTTCTTT
TRBD1	TRBJ2-5	TRBV5-4	NA	CASSWGQGYQETQYF	TGTGCCAGCAGCTGGGGACAGGGTTACCAAGAGACCCAGTACTTC
TRBD2	TRBJ2-7	TRBV13	once	CASSASGTSGRAGYEQYF	TGTGCCAGCAGCGCCTCCGGGACTAGCGGGAGGGCCGGATACGAGCAGTACTTC
NA	TRBJ2-7	TRBV27	once	CASSSQGQEQYF	TGTGCCAGCAGTTCTCAGGGGCAGGAGCAGTACTTC
NA	TRBJ1-1	TRBV6-5	once	CASALLRGAAEAFF	TGTGCCAGCGCCCTCCTAAGGGGTGCGGCTGAAGCTTTCTTT
NA	TRBJ1-4	TRBV9	few	CASSGTWGPDEKLFF	TGTGCCAGCAGCGGAACGTGGGGGCCCGATGAAAAACTGTTTTTT
NA	TRBJ1-2	TRBV7-2	once	CASSLGTGGYTF	TGTGCCAGCAGCTTAGGAACAGGGGGCTACACCTTC
NA	TRBJ2-3	TRBV4-3	once	CASSQDLTGSTDTQYF	TGCGCCAGCAGCCAAGATTTGACTGGATCCACAGATACGCAGTATTTT
TRBD1	TRBJ1-1	TRBV2	NA	CASVDRDRKTAEAFF	TGTGCCAGCGTAGATCGGGACAGAAAAACGGCTGAAGCTTTCTTT
TRBD2	TRBJ2-3	TRBV4-1	NA	CASSSRGDGSTDTQYF	TGCGCCAGCAGCTCGCGGGGGGACGGTAGCACAGATACGCAGTATTTT
TRBD1	TRBJ1-2	TRBV5-1	NA	CASSWGQANYGYTF	TGCGCCAGCAGCTGGGGACAGGCTAACTATGGCTACACCTTC
TRBD1	TRBJ2-5	TRBV6-5	NA	CASSSQGRMETQYF	TGTGCCAGCAGTTCACAGGGGAGAATGGAGACCCAGTACTTC